This TCR beta chain derives from a study of vaccination and CD4 T cells after COVID-19. Study-wide background: Six male and four female convalescents took part, two of them Hispanic. Findings and caveats of the study: SARS-CoV-2-reactive clonotype medians increased from about 20 to 38, not significantly.

At the Johns Hopkins FTIC core, DNA taken from cultured CD4+ T cells was sequenced by way of the Oncomine TCR Beta short-read assay. Each CDR3 protein gets one entry after TCRdb re-called the PCR reads with MiXCR. The profile covers 16,000 or so distinct CDR3 sequences, with under 65% appearing a single time and around 3.5% taken by the ten largest. As concerns this clonotype: Its antigen is unidentified.

This CDR3 spans 14 amino acids. Germline CDR1 DFQATT, CDR2 SNEGSKA (reference sequence). The V gene lost 6 bases and the J gene lost 4 bases, with 15 bases spanning the gap. Treatment here: roughly 10-day PBMC culture with coronavirus spike peptide pools or control peptides (ViraFEST assay). This sample comprised CD4+ T cells from blood, cultured in vitro, obtained before SARS-CoV-2 vaccination. This receptor was identified in a human donor who had recovered from COVID-19. V is TRBV20-1 and J is TRBJ1-4; D is undetermined. CDR3 loop: CSALIQTDNEKLFF. The CDR3 DNA follows: TGCAGTGCCCTGATACAGACCGATAATGAAAAACTGTTTTTT.